These 26 T cell receptor beta chains were all obtained from the same sample, sequenced in a study of PD-L1 blockade in urothelial cancer. The data were produced by immunoSEQ multiplex PCR, yet TCRdb's version contains in-frame clones alone and is incomplete. The sample carries around 120,000 clones, 70% to 85% recorded once. The starting material was PBMCs, obtained around atezolizumab (anti-PD-L1) treatment. These receptor sequences come from a man between 50 and 59 years old with urothelial cancer.

This chain uses TRBV19 with TRBJ1-5; TRBD1 agrees at 9 bases. Trimming at V came to 6 bases and at J to 1 base, leaving 4 bases not matched to a gene. This CDR3 has 15 amino acids. Looked up from germline, CDR1 is LNHDA and CDR2 is SQIVND (reference sequence). Here the CDR3 reads CASSPGTGSNQPQHF. CDR3 in DNA: TGTGCCAGTAGCCCTGGGACAGGGAGCAATCAGCCCCAGCATTTT.

The chain joins TRBV27 to TRBJ1-1; D is possibly TRBD1 (6 bases). Trimming took 4 bases from V and 0 from J, leaving 15 bases between them. Germline-derived CDR1 and CDR2 are MNHEY and SMNVEV (reference sequence). CDR3 size: 16 residues. CDR3 DNA: TGTGCCAGCAGTTCAGGGGAAAGTTTGTTGAACACTGAAGCTTTCTTT. It translates to CASSSGESLLNTEAFF.

This clone was recorded once. The chain couples TRBV5-1 to TRBJ1-2; D is perhaps TRBD1 (6 bases). There are 17 residues in the CDR3. The germline V and J ends were trimmed by 7 bases and 4 bases, with 26 bases remaining between them. CDR1 and CDR2 from the germline V gene are SGHRS and YFSETQ. Here the CDR3 DNA reads TGCGCCAGCGCGACCCAGGGGACACACCTTGCGGGCTATGGCTACACCTTC. Translating gives CASATQGTHLAGYGYTF.

This chain links TRBV4-1 with TRBJ2-7; 9 bases are a match to TRBD2. The CDR3 runs 15 residues. CDR1 and CDR2 (germline): MGHRA, YSYEKL. Trimming at V came to 2 bases and at J to 7 bases, leaving 9 bases not matched to a gene. The CDR3 spells CASSQKLAGSEEQYF. The DNA for the CDR3 is TGCGCCAGCAGCCAAAAACTAGCGGGTTCTGAAGAGCAGTACTTC.

This rearrangement joins TRBV7-6 to TRBJ2-2; a possible D gene is TRBD2 (5 bases). This CDR3 region has 16 residues. The germline V and J ends were trimmed by 5 bases and 4 bases, with 17 bases remaining between them. CDR1 SGHVS and CDR2 FNYEAQ come from the germline V gene. The CDR3 DNA reads as TGTGCCAGCAGCCCAATCACCGGGAAAGGCACCGGGGAGCTGTTTTTT. Protein product: CASSPITGKGTGELFF.

The chain recombines TRBV7-2 with TRBJ2-3; TRBD1 matches 7 bases. Germline CDR1 SGHTA, CDR2 FQGNSA. V was pared by 5 bases and J by 3 bases, with 11 bases of the junction left unmatched. CDR3 size: 16 residues. The CDR3 sequence: CASSERGPWPTDTQYF. The CDR3 DNA follows: TGTGCCAGCAGCGAGAGGGGGCCGTGGCCGACAGATACGCAGTATTTT.

The chain combines TRBV28 with TRBJ1-2; 7 bases agree with TRBD1. The ends lost 6 bases at V and 2 bases at J; junction bases unmatched: 9. CDR1 and CDR2 from the germline V gene are MDHEN and SYDVKM. The length of the CDR3 is 15 residues. In nucleotides, the CDR3 is TGTGCCAGCAGCTTGGGGACAGATTCCAACTATGGCTACACCTTC. Translated, it gives CASSLGTDSNYGYTF.

V usage is TRBV5-5 and J usage is TRBJ2-1, with a possible D match to TRBD2 (5 bases). The CDR3 covers 13 residues. Germline V gene lookup returns CDR1 SGHKS and CDR2 YYEKEE (reference sequence). Deletions cut 4 bases from V and 5 bases from J, with 10 bases between. CDR3 loop: CASSTLGHNEQFF. CDR3 DNA: TGTGCCAGCAGCACACTAGGGCACAATGAGCAGTTCTTC.

V and J are TRBV6-1 and TRBJ2-3; D might be TRBD1 (5 bases). V was clipped by 5 bases and J by 0 bases, with 9 bases between them. The V gene's germline CDR1 is MNHNS and CDR2 SASEGT. This CDR3 spans 14 amino acids. The CDR3 is CASSTWGSTDTQYF. CDR3 nucleotide sequence: TGTGCCAGCAGTACCTGGGGCAGCACAGATACGCAGTATTTT.

The chain is built from TRBV4-2 and TRBJ1-1; the match to TRBD1 covers 9 bases. Germline CDR1 is LGHNA and CDR2 is YNFKEQ. The J segment lost 1 base and the V segment lost 0 bases, leaving 3 bases of the junction unmatched. The CDR3 extends over 16 amino acids. The CDR3 DNA is TGTGCCAGCAGCCAAGAAGGGACAGGGAAGAACACTGAAGCTTTCTTT. This sequence encodes CASSQEGTGKNTEAFF.

The V call is TRBV11-2, the J call TRBJ2-5, with 14 nucleotides matching TRBD2. The germline gives CDR1 SGHAT, CDR2 FQNNGV. The CDR3 length is 16 residues. V trimming: 4 bases; J trimming: 3 bases; junction bases outside the gene matches: 4. CDR3 nucleotides: TGTGCCAGCAGCTCCGGACTAGCGGGAGGAAAAGAGACCCAGTACTTC. Translation gives CASSSGLAGGKETQYF.

J is TRBJ1-3 and V is TRBV28; 8 positions agree with TRBD1. Trimming at V came to 6 bases and at J to 1 base, leaving 2 bases not matched to a gene. Germline V gene lookup returns CDR1 MDHEN and CDR2 SYDVKM. The CDR3 is made up of 14 amino acids. The CDR3 DNA sequence: TGTGCCAGCAGCAGGACAGGGTCTGGAAACACCATATATTTT. This sequence encodes CASSRTGSGNTIYF.

This clone was recorded only once. The V gene is TRBV30, the J gene TRBJ1-3; no clear D. CDR3 length equals 15 residues. Trimming took 0 bases from V and 4 from J, leaving 13 bases between them. From germline, CDR1 is GTSNPN and CDR2 SVGIG (reference sequence). This CDR3 is CAWSVLTGGGNTIYF. For the CDR3, the DNA is TGTGCCTGGAGTGTACTGACGGGTGGCGGAAACACCATATATTTT. Using reference TRBV30 and TRBJ1-3 for the parts outside the CDR3, the full variable domain is SQTIHQWPATLVQPVGSPLSLECTVEGTSNPNLYWYRQAAGRGLQLLFYSVGIGQISSEVPQNLSASRPQDRQFILSSKKLLLSDSGFYLCAWSVLTGGGNTIYFGEGSWLTVV.

The chain uses TRBV7-2 and TRBJ2-1; 8 bases line up with TRBD1. V was pared by 4 bases and J by 0 bases, with 11 bases of the junction left unmatched. The CDR3 runs to 18 residues. CDR1 SGHTA and CDR2 FQGNSA come from the germline V gene. In DNA, the CDR3 is TGTGCCAGCAGCTCCACCGGACAGGGCCGAGACTCCTACAATGAGCAGTTCTTC. As protein: CASSSTGQGRDSYNEQFF.

CDR3 residues: CASSLASSSGEQYF. The CDR3 DNA reads TGTGCCAGCAGCTTAGCTTCTAGCAGCGGCGAGCAGTACTTC. This chain joins TRBV7-2 and TRBJ2-7; perhaps TRBD2 as D (5 bases). The germline CDR1 and CDR2 sequences are SGHTA and FQGNSA. With 0 bases removed from V and 6 bases from J, the gap between germline ends came to 12 bases. CDR3 length: 14 amino acids.

The V gene is TRBV10-3, the J gene TRBJ1-1, with TRBD1 matching 9 bases. This CDR3 comprises 13 residues. CDR1 is ENHRY, CDR2 SYGVKD, per germline. Trimming at V came to 4 bases and at J to 3 bases, leaving 0 bases not matched to a gene. Here the CDR3 reads CAISGTGDTEAFF. CDR3 nucleotides: TGTGCCATCAGTGGGACAGGGGACACTGAAGCTTTCTTT.

The chain is built from TRBV9 and TRBJ2-1; 8 positions match TRBD2. The ends lost 3 bases at V and 10 bases at J; junction bases unmatched: 9. This CDR3 has 14 residues. CDR1 and CDR2 (germline): SGDLS, YYNGEE. The CDR3 DNA follows: TGTGCCAGCAGCGCCTTTGGACTAGCCGGCGAGCAGTTCTTC. It codes for CASSAFGLAGEQFF.

The chain employs TRBV4-2 and TRBJ2-5, with 7 bases matching TRBD2. CDR3 length: 16 residues. The V and J ends lost 3 bases and 5 bases, in that order; junction bases with no gene match: 12. Germline values: CDR1 LGHNA, CDR2 YNFKEQ. The CDR3 loop reads CASSQGGVGSGETQYF. The CDR3 region has the DNA TGTGCCAGCAGCCAGGGGGGGGTGGGTTCAGGGGAGACCCAGTACTTC.

This clone appeared a single time. This sequence joins TRBV18 and TRBJ1-6; 11 bases align to TRBD1. Germline loops: CDR1 KGHSH, CDR2 LQKENI. Trimming removed 6 bases from V and 7 bases from J; junction bases left unmatched: 8. This CDR3 is built from 16 residues. The CDR3 nucleotides are TGTGCCAGCTCGTCGTCCGGGACAGGGGGGAATTCACCCCTCCACTTT. Its translation is CASSSSGTGGNSPLHF.

CDR3 nucleotide sequence: TGTGCCAGCAGCGTAGAGGGGTTGGCCACAGATACGCAGTATTTT. This codes for CASSVEGLATDTQYF. J is TRBJ2-3 and V is TRBV9; tentative D call: TRBD1 (5 bases). The V gene's germline CDR1 is SGDLS and CDR2 YYNGEE. The ends were cut back, 0 bases at V and 2 bases at J, with 10 bases in the middle. The CDR3 spans 15 residues.

J is TRBJ1-5 and V is TRBV6-1; 7 bases map to TRBD1. The V gene end was trimmed by 2 bases and the J gene end by 11 bases; junction bases not matched to a gene: 9. Germline V gene sequence: CDR1 MNHNS, CDR2 SASEGT. The CDR3 sequence is 14 residues long. The DNA for the CDR3 is TGTGCCAGCAGTGAATGGACAGGCAGATCAGCCCAGCATTTT. This sequence encodes CASSEWTGRSAQHF.

This clone has a single count. DNA of the CDR3: TGTGCAAGTCGCTTAGCGGGGGGGGAAGGAAGCGGGAGGTGCGAGCAGTACTTC. Its translation: CASRLAGGEGSGRCEQYF. The chain joins TRBV12-2 to TRBJ2-7; TRBD2 was called by the table and not checked on the DNA. TRBV12-2 is a listed pseudogene. The CDR3 runs 18 residues.

This clone was observed a handful of times. The chain carries TRBV30 and TRBJ1-2; no reliable D call. Germline CDR1 and CDR2: GTSNPN and SVGIG (reference sequence). CDR3 length: 11 amino acids. The germline V and J ends were trimmed by 4 bases and 3 bases, with 6 bases remaining between them. CDR3 residues: CAWIGHYGYTF. CDR3 in DNA: TGTGCCTGGATTGGCCACTATGGCTACACCTTC.

This chain links TRBV7-8 with TRBJ2-6; D might be TRBD2 (5 bases). This CDR3 contains 16 residues. CDR1 is SGHVS and CDR2 is FQNEAQ in the germline V gene. V lost 1 base, J lost 0 bases, and 7 bases lay in between. The CDR3 reads CASSLVAGSGANVLTF. CDR3 nucleotides: TGTGCCAGCAGCTTAGTTGCGGGCTCTGGGGCCAACGTCCTGACTTTC. The variable domain in full, with the rest retrieved from reference TRBV7-8 and TRBJ2-6, is GAGVSQSPRYKVAKRGQDVALRCDPISGHVSLFWYQQALGQGPEFLTYFQNEAQLDKSGLPSDRFFAERPEGSVSTLKIQRTQQEDSAVYLCASSLVAGSGANVLTFGAGSRLTVL.

J is TRBJ2-1 and V is TRBV6-5, with no clear D. The germline V gene encodes CDR1 MNHEY and CDR2 SVGAGI. This CDR3 has 16 amino acids. The V end was cut by 0 bases, the J end by 0 bases, with 9 bases between. CDR3 sequence: CASSYSLRSSYNEQFF. The CDR3, as DNA: TGTGCCAGCAGTTACTCTCTGCGGAGCTCCTACAATGAGCAGTTCTTC.

V is TRBV27 and J is TRBJ2-1; TRBD2 matches 10 bases. The CDR3 totals 15 residues. Germline V CDR1 and CDR2: MNHEY, SMNVEV (reference sequence). Trimming at V came to 6 bases and at J to 3 bases, leaving 5 bases not matched to a gene. CDR3 residues: CASSLAGVFYNEQFF. In DNA form, the CDR3 reads TGTGCCAGCAGCCTAGCGGGAGTCTTCTACAATGAGCAGTTCTTC.